These 18 T cell receptor beta chains were sequenced from one sample in a study of blood T cells in healthy people across ages (dated by TCRdb to the mid-2010s). The library relied on 5' RACE. Instrument on record: Illumina HiSeq 2500. A second PCR of about 7 to 12 cycles was run with a J-beta primer mix and a sample-barcoded 5' primer. The public reads were run again by TCRdb, first through fastp at Q25 and then through MiXCR, and only productive beta chains were kept. Each CDR3 protein gets just one entry, which takes the most common genes and DNA from the rows behind it. For this sample the table gives hundreds of thousands of distinct CDR3 sequences, of which roughly 24% were detected only once. The ten largest clones capture 3% of the sample. The same data also contributed to another study, on T cells of mothers and their children.

Sequenced input: blood. Receptors were obtained from a boy between 5 and 17 years old in good health.

Turning to this clonotype: At one end the junction does not follow the germline gene, possibly because of a read error. The chain has TRBV5-1 and TRBJ2-5; perhaps D is TRBD1 or TRBD2 (5 bases each). Per the germline V gene, CDR1 is SGHRS and CDR2 is YFSETQ. The CDR3 consists of 15 residues. The CDR3 here is CVSSLEEVTGETQYF. The CDR3 nucleotides are TGCGTCAGCAGCTTGGAGGAGGTAACAGGAGAGACCCAGTACTTC. Based on the CDR3 plus reference TRBV5-1 and TRBJ2-5, the full variable domain is KAGVTQTPRYLIKTRGQQVTLSCSPISGHRSVSWYQQTPGQGLQFLFEYFSETQRNKGNFPGRFSGRQFSNSRSEMNVSTLELGDSALYLCVSSLEEVTGETQYFGPGTRLLVL.

This clonotype was recorded a few times. The chain carries TRBV7-2 and TRBJ1-3; D gene unclear. The germline V gene has CDR1 SGHTA and CDR2 FQGNSA. Deletions cut 5 bases from V and 4 bases from J, with 15 bases between. This CDR3 is 15 amino acids long. CDR3 coding DNA: TGTGCCAGCAGCCCCTCATCCGGGTGGGGAAACACCATATATTTT. This codes for CASSPSSGWGNTIYF.

The genes are TRBV6-5 and TRBJ1-6, with D uncertain. The CDR3 consists of 15 residues. Germline CDR1 reads MNHEY; CDR2 reads SVGAGI. Trimming took 6 bases from V and 9 from J, leaving 18 bases between them. In DNA, the CDR3 is TGTGCCAGCAGACCCTATACCGGGATGAGTTCACCCCTCCACTTT. It codes for CASRPYTGMSSPLHF.

The V and J genes are TRBV7-3 and TRBJ2-5; tentatively, D is TRBD2 (5 bases). V lost 4 bases to trimming and J lost 4 bases, with 19 bases between them. This CDR3 has 16 amino acids. CDR1 is SGHTA and CDR2 is FQGTGA in the germline V gene. CDR3 region: CASSSIARGTRETQYF. DNA for the CDR3: TGTGCCAGCAGCTCTATAGCCCGGGGTACAAGAGAGACCCAGTACTTC.

V usage is TRBV27 and J usage is TRBJ2-4; 7 bases map to TRBD1. The CDR3 contains 19 residues. Germline V gives CDR1 MNHEY, CDR2 SMNVEV (reference sequence). V was pared by 5 bases and J by 0 bases, with 16 bases of the junction left unmatched. Here the CDR3 DNA reads TGTGCCAGCAGTCAGGGGACAGCTCTTCAATCTCTAGCCAAAAACATTCAGTACTTC. It encodes CASSQGTALQSLAKNIQYF.

Points on this clonotype: A much larger clone is a single base away; this may be a read error. The chain couples TRBV15 to TRBJ2-5; D gene ambiguous. CDR3 length: 11 amino acids. The ends were cut back, 3 bases at V and 5 bases at J, with 4 bases in the middle. Per germline, CDR1 LNHNV and CDR2 YYDKDF (reference sequence). This CDR3 is CATSRRETQYF. The CDR3 DNA sequence: TGTGCCACCAGCAGGAGGGAGACCCAGTACTTC.

The rearrangement links TRBV10-3 to TRBJ1-1, with 7 bases identical to TRBD1. Losses at the gene ends were 11 bases for V and 2 bases for J; bases not matched to a gene: 8. In germline, CDR1 is ENHRY, CDR2 SYGVKD. This CDR3 has 13 residues. CDR3 nucleotides: TGTGCCTCGACAGGGTCGTTAAACACTGAAGCTTTCTTT. Residues: CASTGSLNTEAFF.

This clonotype was recorded a few times. V is TRBV4-2 and J is TRBJ2-5; 12 bases agree with TRBD2. Unmatched junction bases numbered 8, after V lost 4 bases and J lost 2 bases. Germline assignment: CDR1 LGHNA and CDR2 YNFKEQ. The CDR3 is 17 amino acids. CDR3 sequence reads: CASSLRLAGEKQETQYF. The CDR3 bases are TGTGCCAGCAGCCTCCGACTAGCGGGGGAGAAGCAAGAGACCCAGTACTTC.

The chain couples TRBV14 to TRBJ2-2; D might be TRBD1 (6 bases). Trimming took off 3 bases at V and 6 bases at J, with 8 bases between the two ends. The length of the CDR3 is 13 residues. Germline CDR1 and CDR2: SGHDN and FVKESK. The CDR3 nucleotides are TGTGCCAGCAGCCAGCAGGGGTCCGGGGAGCTGTTTTTT. Its protein product is CASSQQGSGELFF.

The J gene is TRBJ1-4, the V gene TRBV3-1; the D is unclear. The CDR3 runs 15 residues. The V end was cut by 1 base, the J end by 7 bases, with 13 bases between. Per germline, CDR1 LGHDT and CDR2 YNNKEL (reference sequence). The CDR3 loop is CASSQGTLTGEKLFF. In DNA, the CDR3 is TGTGCCAGCAGCCAAGGCACCCTAACGGGTGAAAAACTGTTTTTT.

The genes are TRBV6-5 and TRBJ2-5; the match to TRBD2 covers 8 bases. The end of the DNA aligns better with TRBJ2-1, so the J call may be wrong. CDR1 is MNHEY and CDR2 is SVGAGI in the germline V gene. The CDR3 consists of 15 residues. CDR3 bases: TGTGCCAGCAGTTACGGACGGGGGGGCTACAATGAGCAGTTCTTC. Amino acids: CASSYGRGGYNEQFF.

The chain has TRBV20-1 and TRBJ2-3, with 7 bases lining up with TRBD1. The CDR3 has 15 residues. Germline-derived CDR1 and CDR2 are DFQATT and SNEGSKA (reference sequence). V lost 1 base to trimming and J lost 2 bases; unmatched junction nucleotides: 6. This CDR3 reads CSARVRDRVTDTQYF. CDR3 DNA sequence: TGCAGTGCTAGAGTAAGAGACAGGGTCACAGATACGCAGTATTTT.

The chain carries TRBV30 and TRBJ1-1, with D possibly being TRBD1 (6 bases). The CDR3 is 12 amino acids. The germline V gene encodes CDR1 GTSNPN and CDR2 SVGIG (reference sequence). V lost 8 bases to trimming and J lost 6 bases, with 16 bases between them. CDR3: CAGVTGFAEAFF. CDR3 nucleotides: TGTGCCGGGGTAACAGGGTTCGCTGAAGCTTTCTTT.

A few counts support this clonotype. The rearrangement uses TRBV11-2 and TRBJ2-1; either TRBD1 or TRBD2 may supply D (7 bases each). Between the trimmed V and J ends, which lost 8 bases and 5 bases, there was a span of 28 bases. CDR1 is SGHAT and CDR2 is FQNNGV in the germline V gene. The CDR3 extends over 18 amino acids. CDR3 coding DNA: TGTGCCAGCCAGGGGGACAGTGGATGGCTAGCGGATAACAATGAGCAGTTCTTC. Its translation is CASQGDSGWLADNNEQFF.

This clonotype has more than one count but fewer than ten. The J gene is TRBJ1-1, the V gene TRBV30, with unresolved D. Germline V lookup: CDR1 GTSNPN, CDR2 SVGIG (reference sequence). The length of the CDR3 is 12 residues. V was pared by 2 bases and J by 1 base, with 5 bases between. The CDR3, as DNA: TGTGCCTGGAGTTCGGGGAACACTGAAGCTTTCTTT. It translates to CAWSSGNTEAFF.

This clonotype occurred many times. V and J are TRBV5-6 and TRBJ2-1, with TRBD2 as a possible D gene (6 bases). CDR1 and CDR2 (germline): SGHDT, YYEEEE. This CDR3 region has 13 residues. V lost 0 bases and J lost 10, with 11 bases in between. The CDR3 bases are TGTGCCAGCAGCTTGGGGACGGAGGGGGAGCAGTTCTTC. This codes for CASSLGTEGEQFF.

In this sample, this clonotype turned up a few times. The J gene is TRBJ1-2, the V gene TRBV5-1; 12 bases align to TRBD1. The V segment lost 4 bases and the J segment 3 bases; nucleotides outside the gene matches: 4. The germline gives CDR1 SGHRS, CDR2 YFSETQ. This CDR3 is 15 amino acids long. Here the CDR3 reads CASSGGTGGDYGYTF. The CDR3 bases are TGCGCCAGCAGCGGCGGGACAGGGGGCGACTATGGCTACACCTTC.

This clonotype has a handful of counts. The chain is built from TRBV4-1 and TRBJ2-1; 9 nucleotides align to TRBD1. Looked up from germline, CDR1 is MGHRA and CDR2 is YSYEKL. The CDR3 contains 16 residues. Trimming at V came to 5 bases and at J to 8 bases, leaving 13 bases not matched to a gene. The CDR3 nucleotides are TGCGCCAGCAGCACGGACGGGGGACAGGGTGTGTATGAGCAGTTCTTC. Its translation: CASSTDGGQGVYEQFF.